These T cell receptor beta chains were read from a single sample in a study of blood T cell repertoires in COVID-19. Only in-frame clones appear in the TCRdb table, and some are missing; sequencing was by immunoSEQ multiplex PCR. The table lists about 140,000 clones, approximately 88% of them singletons. Sequencing was performed on PBMCs or T cells enriched from blood (not recorded which). These receptors were collected from a man aged 65 to 79 who had been exposed to COVID-19. Both conserved end residues are part of each CDR3. Fields, in order: D gene, J gene, V gene, clone size, CDR3 DNA, CDR3 protein. A D gene is named only where the DNA matches it firmly. Rows give clone size only sometimes, using once, few, many, or a class for an expanded clone.

TRBD1 TRBJ2-5 TRBV2 - TGTGCCAGCAATACAGGGGATTTTAATTTGGAGACCCAGTACTTC CASNTGDFNLETQYF
- TRBJ1-2 TRBV6-6 - TGTGCCAGCAGCTACAGCTACTATGGCTACACCTTC CASSYSYYGYTF
- TRBJ2-1 TRBV9 - TGTGCCAGCAGCGTGGGCTCAGGGGCATACAATGAGCAGTTCTTC CASSVGSGAYNEQFF
TRBD1 TRBJ2-5 TRBV6-5 - TGTGCCAGCAGTTACACCGGGACAGCAGAGGGCCAGTACTTC CASSYTGTAEGQYF
- TRBJ1-5 TRBV4-3 - TGCGCCAGCAGCCAAGATAGGCAGGTAGGCTATCAGCCCCAGCATTTT CASSQDRQVGYQPQHF
- TRBJ1-5 TRBV18 once TGTGCCAGCTCACCTTCGGGAGTTTTCAATCAGCCCCAGCATTTT CASSPSGVFNQPQHF
TRBD1 TRBJ1-1 TRBV6-5 - TGTGCCAGCAGCCGCCTGACAGGGTTTACTGAAGCTTTCTTT CASSRLTGFTEAFF
TRBD1 TRBJ1-1 TRBV7-8 - TGTGCCAGCAGCCACCGGGACAGGGGGCGAGGGGCTGAAGCTTTCTTT CASSHRDRGRGAEAFF
- TRBJ2-3 TRBV5-5 - TGTGCCAGCAGCTTCCAAGGGGGTGGCACAGATACGCAGTATTTT CASSFQGGGTDTQYF
- TRBJ2-7 TRBV2 - TGTGCCAGCAGTGAAATGCGGGACAGCCTCTACGAGCAGTACTTC CASSEMRDSLYEQYF
- TRBJ1-6 TRBV19 - TGTGCCAGTAGAAGCCGCCCGAGCTCCTATAATTCACCCCTCCACTTT CASRSRPSSYNSPLHF
- TRBJ2-3 TRBV19 - TGTGCCAGTAGTATCCAGGGATCGGCAGATACGCAGTATTTT CASSIQGSADTQYF
- TRBJ2-7 TRBV11-2 - TGTGCCAGCAGCTTAGTCGGGGGTTCCTACGAGCAGTACTTC CASSLVGGSYEQYF
- TRBJ2-2 TRBV7-3 - TGTGCCAGCAGCCCCTTAAACACCGGGGAGCTGTTTTTT CASSPLNTGELFF
TRBD2 TRBJ2-1 TRBV6-2/TRBV6-3 many TGTGCCAGCAGTTACTACGCTAGCGGGGTGGGTGGTGAGCAGTTCTTC CASSYYASGVGGEQFF
TRBD1 TRBJ2-7 TRBV7-2 few TGTGCCAGCAGCTTCCCGACAGGGCCCTACGAGCAGTACTTC CASSFPTGPYEQYF
TRBD2 TRBJ2-3 TRBV28 - TGTGCCAGCCGTACTAGCGGAGAACCCACAGATACGCAGTATTTT CASRTSGEPTDTQYF
- TRBJ2-1 TRBV21-1 - TGTGCCAGCAGCAAAGTAGGGCCTAGCGGGAAAACCTACAATGAGCAGTTCTTC CASSKVGPSGKTYNEQFF
TRBD1 TRBJ2-7 TRBV28 - TGTGCCAGCGGGGGACAGGGTGGGCACGAGCAGTACTTC CASGGQGGHEQYF
TRBD1 TRBJ1-1 TRBV19 - TGTGCCAGTAGTCTTGGGCAGGGGGCGGGTAGGCCTGAAGCTTTCTTT CASSLGQGAGRPEAFF
TRBD2 TRBJ2-1 TRBV6-1 once TGTGCCAGCAGTGCCCGGGGGGGGAGTATGGGACTAGCGGGCCCTGAGCAGTTCTTC CASSARGGSMGLAGPEQFF
TRBD1 TRBJ2-6 TRBV7-9 - TGTGCCAGCAGCTTTCCGGGACAGGGTGGCCCTGGGGCCAACGTCCTGACTTTC CASSFPGQGGPGANVLTF
TRBD2 TRBJ2-5 TRBV19 - TGTGCCAGTAGTTGGGCTAGCGGGAACCAAGAGACCCAGTACTTC CASSWASGNQETQYF
TRBD2 TRBJ2-3 TRBV9 few TGTGCCAGCAGCGTAGGCGGGGGGGGCACAGATACGCAGTATTTT CASSVGGGGTDTQYF